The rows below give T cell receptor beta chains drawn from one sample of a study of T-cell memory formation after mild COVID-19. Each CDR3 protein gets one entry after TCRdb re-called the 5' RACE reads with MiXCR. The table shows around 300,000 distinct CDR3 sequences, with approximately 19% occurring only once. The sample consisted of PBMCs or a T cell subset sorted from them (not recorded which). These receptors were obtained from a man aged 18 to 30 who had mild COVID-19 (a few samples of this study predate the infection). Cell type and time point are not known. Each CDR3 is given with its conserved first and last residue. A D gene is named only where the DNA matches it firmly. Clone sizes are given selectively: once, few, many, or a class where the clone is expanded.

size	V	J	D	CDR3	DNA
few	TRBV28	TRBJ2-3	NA	CASRQAAADTQYF	TGTGCCAGCAGGCAGGCGGCGGCAGATACGCAGTATTTT
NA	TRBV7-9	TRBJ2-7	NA	CASSRASLYEQYF	TGTGCCAGCAGCCGGGCCTCGCTCTACGAGCAGTACTTC
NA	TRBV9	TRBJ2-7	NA	CASSVGGGLYEQYF	TGTGCCAGCAGCGTAGGGGGCGGCCTCTACGAGCAGTACTTC
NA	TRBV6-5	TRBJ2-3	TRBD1	CASSYRTGAGTDTQYF	TGTGCCAGCAGTTACAGGACAGGGGCTGGCACAGATACGCAGTATTTT
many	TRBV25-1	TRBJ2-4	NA	CASRRAAKVYF	TGTGCCAGCAGAAGGGCCGCAAAAGTCTACTTC
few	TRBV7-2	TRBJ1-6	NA	CASSLSPRGDSPLHF	TGTGCCAGCAGCTTATCCCCCAGGGGAGATTCACCCCTCCACTTT
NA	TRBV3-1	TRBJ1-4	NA	CASSQDFRDRNEKLFF	TGTGCCAGCAGCCAAGATTTCAGGGACCGGAATGAAAAACTGTTTTTT
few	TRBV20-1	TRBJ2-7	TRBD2	CSARDAGEYEQYF	TGCAGTGCTAGAGATGCGGGGGAGTACGAGCAGTACTTC
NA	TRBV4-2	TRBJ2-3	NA	CASSQTGTGDGDTQYF	TGTGCCAGCAGCCAGACTGGGACGGGTGATGGTGATACGCAGTATTTT
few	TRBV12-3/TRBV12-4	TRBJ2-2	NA	CASRLVGNTGELFF	TGTGCCAGCAGGCTCGTCGGGAACACCGGGGAGCTGTTTTTT
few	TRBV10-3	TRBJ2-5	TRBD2	CAISARLGAGGETQYF	TGTGCCATCAGTGCACGACTGGGTGCGGGGGGAGAGACCCAGTACTTC
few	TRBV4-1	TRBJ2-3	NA	CASSQLGPDTQYF	TGCGCCAGCAGCCAACTAGGTCCCGATACGCAGTATTTT
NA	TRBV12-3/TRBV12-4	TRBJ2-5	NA	CASSSIAVQETQYF	TGTGCCAGCAGTTCCATAGCGGTCCAAGAGACCCAGTACTTC
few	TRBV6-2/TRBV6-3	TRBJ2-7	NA	CASRPAGQAREQYF	TGTGCCAGCAGGCCAGCAGGGCAGGCCCGCGAGCAGTACTTC
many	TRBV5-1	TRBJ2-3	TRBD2	CASSSTSGEDTQYF	TGCGCCAGCAGCTCGACTAGCGGGGAAGATACGCAGTATTTT
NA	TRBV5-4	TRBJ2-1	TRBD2	CASSLPGGVYNEQFF	TGTGCCAGCAGCTTGCCCGGGGGGGTATACAATGAGCAGTTCTTC
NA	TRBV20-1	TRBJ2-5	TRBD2	CSARGPGASGPQETQYF	TGCAGTGCTAGAGGCCCGGGGGCTAGCGGGCCCCAAGAGACCCAGTACTTC
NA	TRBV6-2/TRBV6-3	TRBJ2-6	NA	CASSYSGIPGGANVLTF	TGTGCCAGCAGTTACTCGGGGATCCCGGGAGGGGCCAACGTCCTGACTTTC
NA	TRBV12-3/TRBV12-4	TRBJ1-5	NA	CASSYRDTNQPQHF	TGTGCCAGCAGTTACCGGGACACAAATCAGCCCCAGCATTTT
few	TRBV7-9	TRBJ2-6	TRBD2	CASSLVRTSGAYSGANVLTF	TGTGCCAGCAGCTTAGTAAGGACTAGCGGGGCTTACTCTGGGGCCAACGTCCTGACTTTC
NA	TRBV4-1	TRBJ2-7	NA	CASSQEPGTLGEQYF	TGCGCCAGCAGCCAAGAGCCAGGAACCCTCGGCGAGCAGTACTTC
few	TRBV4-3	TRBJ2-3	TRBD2	CASSPSSGGRTDTQYF	TGCGCCAGCAGCCCTTCTAGCGGGGGGCGCACAGATACGCAGTATTTT
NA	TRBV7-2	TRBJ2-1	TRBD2	CASSLRLAGDEQFF	TGTGCCAGCAGCTTACGGCTAGCGGGGGATGAGCAGTTCTTC
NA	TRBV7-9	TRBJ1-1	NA	CASSGPGENTEAFF	TGTGCCAGCAGCGGACCAGGGGAGAACACTGAAGCTTTCTTT
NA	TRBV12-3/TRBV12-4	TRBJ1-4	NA	CASSPMTTESKKLFF	TGTGCCAGCAGTCCGATGACGACTGAATCTAAAAAACTGTTTTTT
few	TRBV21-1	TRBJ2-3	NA	CASSKVGPTNTDTQYF	TGTGCCAGCAGCAAGGTCGGACCGACCAACACAGATACGCAGTATTTT
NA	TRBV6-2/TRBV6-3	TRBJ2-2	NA	CASSYGDTGELFF	TGTGCCAGCAGTTACGGGGACACCGGGGAGCTGTTTTTT